One and the same sample provided the 32 T cell receptor beta chains below, sequenced in a study of CD8+ T cells in alopecia areata listed by TCRdb under 2018. The library was generated by the immunoSEQ multiplex PCR assay. RNA was extracted from all samples and reverse transcribed into cDNA, which served as template for TCR sequencing. The clones in this table, taken by TCRdb from immuneACCESS, are in-frame only. Not every clone is retained; where verified, under half of the shortfall comes from an unresolved V gene, and the cause of the rest is unknown. This sample lists about 120,000 clones; around 53% were detected once. 12% of the sample is in the top ten clones. The label giving this sample's time point can be read as: around 26 weeks on oral tofacitinib. The treatment or condition label of this sample denotes: oral pan-JAK inhibitor, 5-10 mg twice daily. The sequencing used CD8+ T cells sorted from blood, collected at week 24, from a patient treated with tofacitinib. Receptor source: a human donor with alopecia areata.

This clone appeared once. The V gene is TRBV14, the J gene TRBJ2-1; 11 nucleotides align to TRBD1. Germline-derived CDR1 and CDR2 are SGHDN and FVKESK. This CDR3 has 13 amino acids. Trimming took 7 bases from V and 5 from J; bases not matched to a gene: 1. CDR3 residues: CASTGQGDNEQFF. DNA of the CDR3: TGTGCCAGCACGGGACAGGGGGACAATGAGCAGTTCTTC. Full variable domain (outside the CDR3, taken from reference TRBV14 and TRBJ2-1): EAGVTQFPSHSVIEKGQTVTLRCDPISGHDNLYWYRRVMGKEIKFLLHFVKESKQDESGMPNNRFLAERTGGTYSTLKVQPAELEDSGVYFCASTGQGDNEQFFGPGTRLTVL.

The gene calls are TRBV13 and TRBJ2-1; TRBD1 agrees at 10 bases. Germline V gene lookup returns CDR1 PRHDT and CDR2 FYEKMQ (reference sequence). CDR3 size: 16 residues. Trimming at V came to 4 bases and at J to 4 bases, leaving 7 bases not matched to a gene. CDR3 DNA: TGTGCCAGCAGCTCCTATCCGGGACAGGGGTACAATGAGCAGTTCTTC. Amino acids: CASSSYPGQGYNEQFF.

V usage is TRBV27 and J usage is TRBJ2-5; D not certain. The J call is uncertain, as TRBJ2-7 better fits the DNA end. The V gene's germline CDR1 is MNHEY and CDR2 SMNVEV (reference sequence). CDR3 size: 13 residues. The CDR3 coding sequence is TGTGCCAGCAGTGAGACATACTCCTACGAGCAGTACTTC. Amino acids: CASSETYSYEQYF.

The table lists this clone with a few counts. The chain carries TRBV2 and TRBJ2-4; the D is unclear. The CDR3 loop spans 14 amino acids. Germline CDR1 reads SNHLY; CDR2 reads FYNNEI. V was clipped by 3 bases and J by 0 bases, with 6 bases between them. The CDR3 DNA reads as TGTGCCAGCAGTGAGGGTCTAGCCAAAAACATTCAGTACTTC. Residues: CASSEGLAKNIQYF.

The chain employs TRBV7-8 and TRBJ2-3; tentative D call: TRBD2 (6 bases). Trimming pared 1 base from V and 11 bases from J, leaving 13 bases between. Germline V gene sequence: CDR1 SGHVS, CDR2 FQNEAQ. This CDR3 comprises 13 residues. DNA of the CDR3: TGTGCCAGCAGCTTAGAGAGAAAGGGAGGGCAGTATTTT. Protein product: CASSLERKGGQYF.

This clone was counted a few times. The chain employs TRBV27 and TRBJ2-1; 9 positions match TRBD1. The CDR3 has 15 residues. V dropped 5 bases and J dropped 6; count of bases not matched to a gene: 8. Germline V lookup: CDR1 MNHEY, CDR2 SMNVEV (reference sequence). CDR3 DNA sequence: TGTGCCAGCAGTAGAGGGACAGGGAACTTCAATGAGCAGTTCTTC. Its translation: CASSRGTGNFNEQFF.

The chain combines TRBV14 with TRBJ2-5; D is tentatively TRBD1 or TRBD2 (5 bases each). In germline, CDR1 is SGHDN, CDR2 FVKESK. Trimming left V 0 bases short and J 4 bases short, with 9 bases between. The CDR3 has 14 residues. The CDR3: CASSQEGEGETQYF. The CDR3 nucleotides are TGTGCCAGCAGCCAAGAGGGGGAAGGAGAGACCCAGTACTTC.

The chain joins TRBV5-1 to TRBJ2-3; TRBD2 matches at 14 bases. V shed 0 bases, J shed 3 bases, and the junction held 15 bases outside the gene matches. The germline gives CDR1 SGHRS, CDR2 YFSETQ. The CDR3 runs to 21 residues. CDR3 nucleotide sequence: TGCGCCAGCAGCTTGGCCGGATCGGGACTAGCGGGGGAGCTTTTTACAGATACGCAGTATTTT. It codes for CASSLAGSGLAGELFTDTQYF.

The V call is TRBV19, the J call TRBJ1-1; D not resolved. This CDR3 region has 14 residues. CDR1 and CDR2 from the germline V gene are LNHDA and SQIVND (reference sequence). Here the CDR3 reads CARAMAAMNTEAFF. The CDR3 DNA sequence: TGTGCTAGAGCGATGGCGGCCATGAACACTGAAGCTTTCTTT. Variable domain in full (rest from reference TRBV19 and TRBJ1-1): DGGITQSPKYLFRKEGQNVTLSCEQNLNHDAMYWYRQDPGQGLRLIYYSQIVNDFQKGDIAEGYSVSREKKESFPLTVTSAQKNPTAFYLCARAMAAMNTEAFFGQGTRLTVV.

The rearrangement links TRBV29-1 to TRBJ1-4, with a tentative D call TRBD1 (6 bases). The CDR3 extends over 13 amino acids. V was clipped by 6 bases and J by 8 bases, with 16 bases between them. CDR1 is SQVTM and CDR2 is ANQGSEA in the germline V gene. The CDR3 bases are TGCAGCGTCTTAGGGGGACAAGGCGAAAAACTGTTTTTT. It is translated as CSVLGGQGEKLFF. Complete variable domain (other parts from reference TRBV29-1 and TRBJ1-4): SAVISQKPSRDICQRGTSLTIQCQVDSQVTMMFWYRQQPGQSLTLIATANQGSEATYESGFVIDKFPISRPNLTFSTLTVSNMSPEDSSIYLCSVLGGQGEKLFFGSGTQLSVL.

The genes are TRBV23-1 and TRBJ1-6; no clear D gene. TRBV23-1 is noted as an ORF with a role that remains uncertain. With 11 bases removed from V and 8 bases from J, the gap between germline ends came to 10 bases. The CDR3 is 11 amino acids. CDR3 sequence reads: CAPVADSPLHF. CDR3 DNA: TGCGCCCCCGTCGCAGATTCACCCCTCCACTTT.

This chain joins TRBV21-1 and TRBJ2-5; the DNA was not used to check the table's D call, TRBD1. TRBV21-1 represents a pseudogene. This CDR3 has 15 residues. As DNA, the CDR3 is TGTGCCAGCAGCAAAGCCGGGACAGGGGAAGAGACCCAGTACTTC. Protein: CASSKAGTGEETQYF.

Only a few counts were recorded for this clone. This chain joins TRBV5-1 and TRBJ2-2; D ambiguous. The CDR3 extends over 15 amino acids. V was trimmed by 0 bases and J by 1 base, leaving 7 bases between them. The germline V gene encodes CDR1 SGHRS and CDR2 YFSETQ. As DNA, the CDR3 is TGCGCCAGCAGCTTGGTGGCAGGGAACACCGGGGAGCTGTTTTTT. Its translation: CASSLVAGNTGELFF.

V gene TRBV11-2 combines with J gene TRBJ2-7; TRBD2 might be the D (7 bases). Deletions cut 3 bases from V and 4 bases from J, with 13 bases between. CDR1 and CDR2 (germline): SGHAT, FQNNGV. This CDR3 region has 14 residues. The CDR3 protein is CASSLTGAGYEQYF. CDR3 sequence (DNA): TGTGCCAGCAGCTTGACAGGAGCGGGGTACGAGCAGTACTTC.

The chain recombines TRBV30 with TRBJ2-2; no firm D call. The CDR3 sequence is 13 residues long. Germline CDR1 reads GTSNPN; CDR2 reads SVGIG (reference sequence). Trimming removed 5 bases at V and 6 bases at J, with 13 bases between. CDR3 loop: CAWLSSTPGELFF. CDR3 bases: TGTGCCTGGCTCTCCTCGACCCCCGGGGAGCTGTTTTTT.

The chain uses TRBV29-1 and TRBJ2-3, with 11 bases identical to TRBD2. The V segment lost 0 bases and the J segment 0 bases; nucleotides outside the gene matches: 8. The CDR3 is made up of 18 amino acids. CDR1 is SQVTM and CDR2 is ANQGSEA in the germline V gene. The CDR3 sequence: CSVEDLGLAGGSTDTQYF. The CDR3 coding sequence is TGCAGCGTTGAAGATCTGGGGCTAGCGGGGGGTAGCACAGATACGCAGTATTTT.

This chain links TRBV6-7 with TRBJ2-7; D is possibly TRBD1 (5 bases). TRBV6-7 is noted as an ORF with a role that remains uncertain. The CDR3 loop spans 15 amino acids. The germline V and J ends were trimmed by 0 bases and 4 bases, with 13 bases remaining between them. For the CDR3, the DNA is TGTGCCAGCAGTTACTCAAGGGGATTTCCATACGAGCAGTACTTC. This sequence encodes CASSYSRGFPYEQYF.

This clone was detected a few times. This chain joins TRBV29-1 and TRBJ2-1; 10 nucleotides agree with TRBD1. The length of the CDR3 is 14 residues. The germline V gene encodes CDR1 SQVTM and CDR2 ANQGSEA. The V gene end was trimmed by 6 bases and the J gene end by 4 bases; junction bases not matched to a gene: 6. As DNA, the CDR3 is TGCAGCGTAGGCGGGACAGGGGTATACAATGAGCAGTTCTTC. Translation: CSVGGTGVYNEQFF.

CDR3 protein: CASSSGPGQGFSPLHF. In DNA form, the CDR3 reads TGTGCCAGCAGTTCAGGGCCGGGACAGGGTTTCTCACCCCTCCACTTT. The chain employs TRBV27 and TRBJ1-6, with 9 bases matching TRBD1. The ends lost 4 bases at V and 10 bases at J; junction bases unmatched: 11. CDR1 and CDR2 from the germline V gene are MNHEY and SMNVEV (reference sequence). The length of the CDR3 is 16 residues.

This sequence joins TRBV5-1 and TRBJ2-7, with 8 bases matching TRBD2. In germline, CDR1 is SGHRS, CDR2 YFSETQ. V lost 0 bases to trimming and J lost 6 bases; unmatched junction nucleotides: 5. The CDR3 covers 14 residues. In DNA, the CDR3 is TGCGCCAGCAGCTTGGATCCGGGAGGGAGCGAGCAGTACTTC. Encoded protein: CASSLDPGGSEQYF. Full variable domain (outside the CDR3, taken from reference TRBV5-1 and TRBJ2-7): KAGVTQTPRYLIKTRGQQVTLSCSPISGHRSVSWYQQTPGQGLQFLFEYFSETQRNKGNFPGRFSGRQFSNSRSEMNVSTLELGDSALYLCASSLDPGGSEQYFGPGTRLTVT.

This clone was observed a handful of times. J is TRBJ2-7 and V is TRBV13, with D possibly matching TRBD2 (6 bases). The V end lost 5 bases, the J end lost 2 bases, and 13 bases lay between the germline ends. CDR3 length equals 14 residues. Germline values: CDR1 PRHDT, CDR2 FYEKMQ (reference sequence). This chain's CDR3 is CASSPFGGAYEQYF. CDR3 DNA: TGTGCCAGCAGCCCTTTTGGAGGGGCCTACGAGCAGTACTTC. The full variable domain, rest sourced from reference TRBV13 and TRBJ2-7, is AAGVIQSPRHLIKEKRETATLKCYPIPRHDTVYWYQQGPGQDPQFLISFYEKMQSDKGSIPDRFSAQQFSDYHSELNMSSLELGDSALYFCASSPFGGAYEQYFGPGTRLTVT.

The genes are TRBV7-2 and TRBJ1-2; D unclear. Deletions cut 5 bases from V and 1 base from J, with 11 bases between. The CDR3 loop spans 14 amino acids. Germline CDR1 SGHTA, CDR2 FQGNSA. This CDR3 reads CASSPDPFNYGYTF. The CDR3, as DNA: TGTGCCAGCAGCCCCGACCCTTTTAACTATGGCTACACCTTC.

J is TRBJ1-1 and V is TRBV6-5; unclear D gene. This CDR3 is 14 amino acids long. Trimming left V 2 bases short and J 1 base short, with 8 bases between. CDR1 MNHEY and CDR2 SVGAGI come from the germline V gene. CDR3 bases: TGTGCCAGCAGTTACGAAGAAGGGAACACTGAAGCTTTCTTT. Residues: CASSYEEGNTEAFF.

This rearrangement joins TRBV2 to TRBJ2-7, with TRBD1 matching 9 bases. Germline values: CDR1 SNHLY, CDR2 FYNNEI. J gave up 1 base and V 5 bases, and 9 bases lay outside the gene matches. This CDR3 comprises 16 residues. For the CDR3, the DNA is TGTGCCAGCAGTTCATTTACCGGGACAGGGTCCTACGAGCAGTACTTC. This sequence encodes CASSSFTGTGSYEQYF.

J is TRBJ2-7 and V is TRBV5-1; tentatively, D is TRBD1 (6 bases). The V end was cut by 5 bases, the J end by 2 bases, with 11 bases between. CDR3 size: 13 residues. Germline lookup yields CDR1 SGHRS and CDR2 YFSETQ. Written as DNA, the CDR3 is TGCGCCAGCAGGCAGGGGAGTACCTACGAGCAGTACTTC. This encodes CASRQGSTYEQYF.

In its sample, this clone was seen once. The J gene is TRBJ2-3, the V gene TRBV27; 11 positions match TRBD2. After removal of 3 bases from V and 4 bases from J, the junction contained 0 bases not matched to a gene. Germline CDR1 and CDR2: MNHEY and SMNVEV (reference sequence). This CDR3 spans 14 amino acids. CDR3 bases: TGTGCCAGCAGTTTTAGCGGGGGGGCAGATACGCAGTATTTT. Amino acid sequence: CASSFSGGADTQYF.

This clone was counted only a few times. The rearrangement uses TRBV16 and TRBJ1-2; no clear D gene. CDR1 is KGHSY, CDR2 FQNENV, per germline. The CDR3 loop spans 12 amino acids. V was trimmed by 3 bases and J by 3 bases, leaving 5 bases between them. CDR3 protein: CASSQDDYGYTF. The CDR3 DNA sequence: TGTGCCAGCAGCCAGGACGACTATGGCTACACCTTC.

CDR3: CASSFEALNTEAFF. CDR3 coding DNA: TGTGCCAGCAGCTTCGAGGCCCTGAACACTGAAGCTTTCTTT. The chain is built from TRBV5-5 and TRBJ1-1; D gene unclear. V was cut by 2 bases and J by 0 bases, with 8 bases left in between. CDR1 is SGHKS and CDR2 is YYEKEE in the germline V gene (reference sequence). CDR3 length: 14 amino acids.

The chain joins TRBV27 to TRBJ2-6; D might be TRBD1 (6 bases). CDR3 length: 17 residues. V dropped 7 bases and J dropped 2 bases, with 18 bases sitting between them. Germline V gene lookup returns CDR1 MNHEY and CDR2 SMNVEV (reference sequence). The DNA of the CDR3 is TGTGCCAGCAACCCGACAGGTAGAGGGGCTGGGGCCAACGTCCTGACTTTC. It specifies CASNPTGRGAGANVLTF.

The chain couples TRBV15 to TRBJ2-7; D uncertain. This CDR3 is built from 16 residues. The germline V gene has CDR1 LNHNV and CDR2 YYDKDF (reference sequence). V lost 2 bases, J lost 0 bases, and 14 bases lay in between. CDR3: CATSRFPGLPSYEQYF. The CDR3 DNA is TGTGCCACCAGCAGATTCCCTGGGCTACCCTCCTACGAGCAGTACTTC.

The V call is TRBV11-2, the J call TRBJ2-5; D possibly corresponds to TRBD1 (6 bases). Germline V gene sequence: CDR1 SGHAT, CDR2 FQNNGV. Trimming removed 1 base at V and 5 bases at J, with 17 bases between. This CDR3 contains 16 residues. The CDR3 bases are TGTGCCAGCAGCTTAGCTAGTTGGGGGCCAATCGAGACCCAGTACTTC. Encoded protein: CASSLASWGPIETQYF.

The chain links TRBV15 to TRBJ1-2; tentative D call: TRBD1 (5 bases). The length of the CDR3 is 14 residues. The germline gives CDR1 LNHNV, CDR2 YYDKDF (reference sequence). V lost 1 base and J 7 bases, leaving 13 bases between the germline ends. The chain's CDR3 is CATSRGDRVSGYTF. CDR3 in DNA: TGTGCCACCAGCAGAGGAGACAGAGTGAGTGGCTACACCTTC.